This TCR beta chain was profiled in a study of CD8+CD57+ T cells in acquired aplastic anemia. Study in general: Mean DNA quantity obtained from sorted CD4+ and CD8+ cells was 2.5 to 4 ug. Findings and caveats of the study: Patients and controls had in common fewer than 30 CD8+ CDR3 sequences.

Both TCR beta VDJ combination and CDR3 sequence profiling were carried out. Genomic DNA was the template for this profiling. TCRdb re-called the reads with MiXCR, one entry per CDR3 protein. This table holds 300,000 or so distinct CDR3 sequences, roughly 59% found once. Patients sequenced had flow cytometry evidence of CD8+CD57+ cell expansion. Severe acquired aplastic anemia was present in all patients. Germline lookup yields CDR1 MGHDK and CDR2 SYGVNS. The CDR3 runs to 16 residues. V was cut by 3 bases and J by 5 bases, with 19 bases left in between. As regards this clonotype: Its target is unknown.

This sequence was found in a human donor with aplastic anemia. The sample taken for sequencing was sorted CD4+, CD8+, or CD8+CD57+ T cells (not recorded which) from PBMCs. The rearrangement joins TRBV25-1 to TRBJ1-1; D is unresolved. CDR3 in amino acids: CASSDGRRGYETEAFF. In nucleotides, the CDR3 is TGTGCCAGCAGTGACGGTCGGAGAGGGTACGAAACTGAAGCTTTCTTT.